This T cell receptor (beta chain) was documented in a study of tumor-infiltrating lymphocytes in oesophageal squamous cell carcinoma. CDR1 and CDR2 from the germline V gene are SGHTA and FQGNSA. The CDR3 has 14 amino acids. Trimming took off 2 bases at V and 2 bases at J, with 4 bases between the two ends. TCRdb used MiXCR to reprocess the PCR reads, holding one entry per CDR3 protein. This sample yields 10,000 to 15,000 distinct CDR3 sequences, of which approximately 52% are seen a single time; approximately 30% belongs to the top ten. Sequenced sample: esophageal tumor tissue. The chain joins TRBV7-2 to TRBJ2-6; D unclear. The TCR comes from a female donor with esophageal squamous cell carcinoma. In nucleotides, the CDR3 is TGTGCCAGCAGCTTAATCGCTGGGGCCAACGTCCTGACTTTC. Protein sequence: CASSLIAGANVLTF.